The 8 T cell receptor beta chains reported below all come from one sample, sequenced in a study of OX40 agonist ivuxolimab in advanced cancers. Sequencing was performed with immunoSEQ multiplex PCR; in TCRdb, only in-frame clones are kept and a portion is missing. The sample consists of some 60,000 clones, 70% to 90% of them appearing once. The sequencing used CD4+ or CD8+ T cells sorted from blood, collected in a trial of the OX40 agonist ivuxolimab. The receptor set was obtained from an adult with an advanced solid tumor such as melanoma, head and neck, liver or kidney cancer.

This chain uses TRBV30 with TRBJ2-7; D might be TRBD2 (5 bases). V was shortened by 8 bases and J by 5 bases, with 13 bases between the two germline ends. The CDR3 sequence is 11 residues long. Germline V lookup: CDR1 GTSNPN, CDR2 SVGIG (reference sequence). The CDR3 nucleotides are TGTGCCGGACGGGGATACGACGAGCAGTACTTC. Amino acids: CAGRGYDEQYF.

This clone occurred a few times. CDR3 sequence: CASSTSSGGVYEQYF. CDR3 sequence (DNA): TGCGCCAGCAGCACCTCTAGCGGGGGGGTCTACGAGCAGTACTTC. The chain joins TRBV5-1 to TRBJ2-7; TRBD2 matches at 12 bases. V lost 4 bases and J lost 3; bases outside the gene matches: 5. This CDR3 comprises 15 residues. Looked up from germline, CDR1 is SGHRS and CDR2 is YFSETQ.

The table lists this clone with a few counts. V usage is TRBV7-9 and J usage is TRBJ1-1; 8 nucleotides align to TRBD1. Germline-derived CDR1 and CDR2 are SEHNR and FQNEAQ (reference sequence). Trimming at V came to 5 bases and at J to 7 bases, leaving 9 bases not matched to a gene. This CDR3 comprises 14 residues. The CDR3 is CASSLWTGTDEAFF. CDR3 DNA sequence: TGTGCCAGCAGCCTTTGGACAGGGACGGATGAAGCTTTCTTT.

The rearrangement links TRBV12-2 to TRBJ2-2; the table assigns TRBD2, which was not confirmed against the DNA. TRBV12-2 is a documented pseudogene. The CDR3 sequence is 20 residues long. CDR3 region: CASRLKPGLAGGSNTGELFF. The DNA for the CDR3 is TGTGCAAGTCGCTTAAAGCCGGGACTAGCGGGGGGTTCGAACACCGGGGAGCTGTTTTTT.

The chain uses TRBV10-3 and TRBJ1-5; possibly TRBD1 for D (5 bases). The CDR3 has 15 residues. Trimming left V 6 bases short and J 0 bases short, with 12 bases between. Germline V gives CDR1 ENHRY, CDR2 SYGVKD. CDR3 region: CAISGGPYSNQPQHF. CDR3 DNA sequence: TGTGCCATCAGCGGGGGACCTTATAGCAATCAGCCCCAGCATTTT.

This clone was counted a single time. The chain links TRBV6-5 to TRBJ2-1; 12 bases match TRBD2. The germline V gene has CDR1 MNHEY and CDR2 SVGAGI. The CDR3 contains 15 residues. V lost 5 bases, J lost 7 bases, and 6 bases stayed unmatched. The CDR3 coding sequence is TGTGCCAGCAGTCCTAGCGGGGGGGTGGGGAATGAGCAGTTCTTC. This encodes CASSPSGGVGNEQFF.

Regarding this clone: One end of the junction varies from germline; a read error may be responsible. The chain is built from TRBV7-7 and TRBJ2-3; no clear D. The CDR3 covers 13 residues. The germline gives CDR1 SSHAT, CDR2 FNYEAQ (reference sequence). CDR3 in amino acids: CASSPNMGDTQYF. The DNA for the CDR3 is TGTGCTAGCAGCCCCAACATGGGGGATACGCAGTATTTT. Full variable domain (outside the CDR3, taken from reference TRBV7-7 and TRBJ2-3): GAGVSQSPRYKVTKRGQDVTLRCDPISSHATLYWYQQALGQGPEFLTYFNYEAQPDKSGLPSDRFSAERPEGSISTLTIQRTEQRDSAMYRCASSPNMGDTQYFGPGTRLTVL.

The rearrangement joins TRBV7-2 to TRBJ1-2; possible D gene TRBD1, 6 bases. The V gene's germline CDR1 is SGHTA and CDR2 FQGNSA. Trimming removed 1 base at V and 2 bases at J, with 11 bases between. This CDR3 is built from 15 residues. Here the CDR3 reads CASSLEQGGNYGYTF. The DNA for the CDR3 is TGTGCCAGCAGCTTAGAACAGGGAGGGAACTATGGCTACACCTTC.